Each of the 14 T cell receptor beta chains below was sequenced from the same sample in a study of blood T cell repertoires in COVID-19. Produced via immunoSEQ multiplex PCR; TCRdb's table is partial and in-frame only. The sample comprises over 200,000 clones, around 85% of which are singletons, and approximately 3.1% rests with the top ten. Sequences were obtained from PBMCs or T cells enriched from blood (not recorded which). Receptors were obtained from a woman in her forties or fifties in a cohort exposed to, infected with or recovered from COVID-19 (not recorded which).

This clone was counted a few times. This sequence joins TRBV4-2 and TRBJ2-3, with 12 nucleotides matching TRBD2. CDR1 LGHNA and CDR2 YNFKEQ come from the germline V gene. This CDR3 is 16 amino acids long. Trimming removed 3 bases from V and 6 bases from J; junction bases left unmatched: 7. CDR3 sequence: CASSQALAGGMDTQYF. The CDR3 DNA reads TGTGCCAGCAGCCAGGCACTAGCGGGGGGCATGGATACGCAGTATTTT.

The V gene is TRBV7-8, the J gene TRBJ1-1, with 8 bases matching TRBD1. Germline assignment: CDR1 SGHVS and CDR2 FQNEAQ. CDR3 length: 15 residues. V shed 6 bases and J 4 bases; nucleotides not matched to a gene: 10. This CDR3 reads CASRQGGSFGTEAFF. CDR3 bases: TGTGCCAGCAGACAGGGGGGCAGTTTCGGCACTGAAGCTTTCTTT.

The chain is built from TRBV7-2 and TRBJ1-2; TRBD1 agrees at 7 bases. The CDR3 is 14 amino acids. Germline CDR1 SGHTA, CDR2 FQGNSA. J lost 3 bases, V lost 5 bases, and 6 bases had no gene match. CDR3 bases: TGTGCCAGCAGCCCTCTAGACAGGGACTATGGCTACACCTTC. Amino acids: CASSPLDRDYGYTF.

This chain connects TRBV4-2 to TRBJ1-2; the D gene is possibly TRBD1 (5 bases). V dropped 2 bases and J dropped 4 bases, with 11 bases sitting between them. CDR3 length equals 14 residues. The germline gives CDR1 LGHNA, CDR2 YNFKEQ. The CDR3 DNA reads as TGTGCCAGCAGCCAATTACCAGGGTTCTATGGCTACACCTTC. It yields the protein CASSQLPGFYGYTF.

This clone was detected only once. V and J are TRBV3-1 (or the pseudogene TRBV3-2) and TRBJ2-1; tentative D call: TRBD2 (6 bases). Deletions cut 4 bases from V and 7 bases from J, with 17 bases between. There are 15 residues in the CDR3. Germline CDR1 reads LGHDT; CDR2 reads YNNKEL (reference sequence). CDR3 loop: CASSLGGAPTNEQFF. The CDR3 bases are TGTGCCAGCAGCCTCGGGGGAGCTCCTACGAATGAGCAGTTCTTC.

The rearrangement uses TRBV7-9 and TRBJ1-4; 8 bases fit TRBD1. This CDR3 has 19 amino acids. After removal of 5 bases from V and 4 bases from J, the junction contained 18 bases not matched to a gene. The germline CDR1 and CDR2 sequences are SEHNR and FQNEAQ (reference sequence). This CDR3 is CASSRWAGGDTQNNEKLFF. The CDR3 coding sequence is TGTGCCAGCAGCAGATGGGCAGGGGGCGATACCCAGAATAATGAAAAACTGTTTTTT.

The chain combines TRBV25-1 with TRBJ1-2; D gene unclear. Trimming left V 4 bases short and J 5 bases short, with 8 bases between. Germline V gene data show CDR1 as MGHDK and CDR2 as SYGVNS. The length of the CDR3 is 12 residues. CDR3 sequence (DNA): TGTGCCAGCAGTGTATCGGGATATGGCTACACCTTC. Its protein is CASSVSGYGYTF.

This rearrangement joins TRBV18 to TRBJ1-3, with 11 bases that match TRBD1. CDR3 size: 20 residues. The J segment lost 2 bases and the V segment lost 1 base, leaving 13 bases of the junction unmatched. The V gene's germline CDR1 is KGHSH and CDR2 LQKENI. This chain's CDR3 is CASSPLSAAPGQGAGNTIYF. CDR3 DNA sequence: TGTGCCAGCTCACCACTGTCTGCTGCCCCGGGACAGGGGGCTGGAAACACCATATATTTT.

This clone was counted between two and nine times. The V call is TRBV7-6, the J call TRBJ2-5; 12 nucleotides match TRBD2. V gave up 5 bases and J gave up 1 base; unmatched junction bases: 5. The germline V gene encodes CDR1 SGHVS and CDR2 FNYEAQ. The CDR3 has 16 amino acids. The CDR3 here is CASSLLAGGGQETQYF. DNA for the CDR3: TGTGCCAGCAGCCTACTAGCGGGGGGTGGCCAAGAGACCCAGTACTTC.

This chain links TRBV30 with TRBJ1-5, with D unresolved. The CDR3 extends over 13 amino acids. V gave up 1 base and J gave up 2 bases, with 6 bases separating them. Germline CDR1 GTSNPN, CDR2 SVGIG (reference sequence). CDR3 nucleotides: TGTGCCTGGAGTGGGTCAGGCAATCAGCCCCAGCATTTT. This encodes CAWSGSGNQPQHF.

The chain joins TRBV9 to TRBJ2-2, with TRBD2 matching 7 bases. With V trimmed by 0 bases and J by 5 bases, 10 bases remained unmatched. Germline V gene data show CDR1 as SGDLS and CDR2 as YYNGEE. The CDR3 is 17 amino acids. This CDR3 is CASSVERGSGRTGELFF. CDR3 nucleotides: TGTGCCAGCAGCGTAGAGCGGGGCAGTGGGAGGACCGGGGAGCTGTTTTTT.

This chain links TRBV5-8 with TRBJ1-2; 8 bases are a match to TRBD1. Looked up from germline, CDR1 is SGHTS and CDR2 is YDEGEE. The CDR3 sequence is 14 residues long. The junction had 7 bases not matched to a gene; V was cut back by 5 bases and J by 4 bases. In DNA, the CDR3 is TGTGCCAGCAGGTCAGGGGGCGAGGGCTATGGCTACACCTTC. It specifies CASRSGGEGYGYTF.

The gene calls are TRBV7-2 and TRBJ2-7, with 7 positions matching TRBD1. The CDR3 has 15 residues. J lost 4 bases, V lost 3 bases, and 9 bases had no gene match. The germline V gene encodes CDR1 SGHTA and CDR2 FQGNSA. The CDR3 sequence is CASSLGQINLYEQYF. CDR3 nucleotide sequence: TGTGCCAGCAGCTTGGGACAGATCAACCTTTACGAGCAGTACTTC. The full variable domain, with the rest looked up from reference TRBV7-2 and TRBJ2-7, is GAGVSQSPSNKVTEKGKDVELRCDPISGHTALYWYRQSLGQGLEFLIYFQGNSAPDKSGLPSDRFSAERTGGSVSTLTIQRTQQEDSAVYLCASSLGQINLYEQYFGPGTRLTVT.

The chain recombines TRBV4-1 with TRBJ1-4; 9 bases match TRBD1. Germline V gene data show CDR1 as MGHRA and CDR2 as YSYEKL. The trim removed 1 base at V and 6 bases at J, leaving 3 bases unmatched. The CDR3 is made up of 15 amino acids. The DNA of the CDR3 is TGCGCCAGCAGCCAAGGAACAGGGGGCGATGAAAAACTGTTTTTT. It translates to CASSQGTGGDEKLFF.